One T cell receptor beta chain is described in this entry. What it binds is not known. This record comes from a study of cytomegalovirus exposure and HLA in healthy donors. Measured with immunoSEQ multiplex PCR; TCRdb has only the in-frame clones, and not every one. The sample lists about 72,000 clones; about 95% were seen once. Per the germline V gene, CDR1 is MNHNY and CDR2 is SVGAGI (reference sequence). CDR3 size: 15 residues. V was clipped by 4 bases and J by 5 bases; unmatched bases: 8. Findings and limits, study-wide: Associated with cytomegalovirus, according to the listing, were 150 to 200 TCR beta chains.

This TCR was sampled from a woman aged 18 to 35 in good health and CMV-seropositive. The source material was PBMCs. The chain has TRBV6-6 and TRBJ1-1; 9 bases line up with TRBD1. The CDR3 is CASSWPGQGKTEAFF. CDR3 sequence (DNA): TGTGCCAGCAGTTGGCCGGGACAGGGAAAGACTGAAGCTTTCTTT.